This TCR beta chain was identified in a study of cytomegalovirus exposure and HLA in healthy donors. As for this clone: Antigen: not known.

Libraries were prepared by immunoSEQ multiplex PCR; TCRdb keeps only in-frame clonotypes and omits some of them. The table has 80,000 to 95,000 clones, about 96% seen once. The V segment lost 6 bases and the J segment 1 base; nucleotides outside the gene matches: 3. The CDR3 spans 14 residues. Germline CDR1 is SNHLY and CDR2 is FYNNEI. General study results and limits: Researchers counted around 160 TCR beta chains as cytomegalovirus-associated.

The sequenced sample was PBMCs. This sequence originates from a woman younger than 35 in good health and CMV-seronegative. The chain is built from TRBV2 and TRBJ1-1; TRBD1 agrees at 9 bases. The CDR3 reads CASSDRGTNTEAFF. As DNA, the CDR3 is TGTGCCAGCAGCGACAGGGGGACGAACACTGAAGCTTTCTTT.